Below, 14 T cell receptor beta chains from the same sample are listed, as sequenced in a study of blood T cell repertoires in COVID-19. Using immunoSEQ multiplex PCR, the repertoire was profiled, and TCRdb retains in-frame clones only, with some absent. The repertoire holds some 240,000 clones, with 81% as singletons. The sequenced material came from peripheral blood. These receptors all come from a woman aged 80 or older with COVID-19, enrolled during active disease.

This chain connects TRBV11-2 to TRBJ2-3, with 7 nucleotides matching TRBD1. This CDR3 region has 13 residues. V was clipped by 0 bases and J by 9 bases; unmatched bases: 3. Germline V lookup: CDR1 SGHAT, CDR2 FQNNGV. In DNA form, the CDR3 reads TGTGCCAGCAGCTTAGAAGGACAGGCGACGCAGTATTTT. This codes for CASSLEGQATQYF.

The rearrangement uses TRBV6-6 and TRBJ1-4; D possibly corresponds to TRBD1 (6 bases). The CDR3 sequence is 11 residues long. Germline CDR1 and CDR2: MNHNY and SVGAGI (reference sequence). The germline V and J ends were trimmed by 2 bases and 15 bases, with 10 bases remaining between them. CDR3 amino acids: CASSYVGQMFF. The CDR3 bases are TGTGCCAGCAGTTACGTGGGACAAATGTTTTTT.

The chain has TRBV19 and TRBJ1-5; TRBD1 matches 9 bases. CDR1 LNHDA and CDR2 SQIVND come from the germline V gene (reference sequence). V was clipped by 4 bases and J by 2 bases; unmatched bases: 3. This CDR3 has 15 amino acids. The CDR3: CASSNRGQGNQPQHF. The CDR3 DNA reads as TGTGCCAGTAGTAACAGGGGGCAGGGCAATCAGCCCCAGCATTTT.

The chain has TRBV6-5 and TRBJ1-3; possible D gene TRBD1, 5 bases. V lost 0 bases and J lost 0, with 9 bases in between. The CDR3 loop spans 16 amino acids. Looked up from germline, CDR1 is MNHEY and CDR2 is SVGAGI. The CDR3 DNA reads as TGTGCCAGCAGTTACTCCGGACAACCCTCTGGAAACACCATATATTTT. It yields the protein CASSYSGQPSGNTIYF.

This clone was counted a few times. The rearrangement uses TRBV2 and TRBJ1-5, with 9 bases identical to TRBD1. The CDR3 has 13 amino acids. V dropped 5 bases and J dropped 7; count of bases not matched to a gene: 3. The V gene's germline CDR1 is SNHLY and CDR2 FYNNEI. CDR3 bases: TGTGCCAGCAGTCTGGACAGGGGACAGCCCCAGCATTTT. Protein product: CASSLDRGQPQHF. Looking up the rest from reference TRBV2 and TRBJ1-5 gives the full variable domain: EPEVTQTPSHQVTQMGQEVILRCVPISNHLYFYWYRQILGQKVEFLVSFYNNEISEKSEIFDDQFSVERPDGSNFTLKIRSTKLEDSAMYFCASSLDRGQPQHFGDGTRLSIL.

The V gene is TRBV5-6, the J gene TRBJ2-7, with 7 bases fitting TRBD2. The ends lost 4 bases at V and 3 bases at J; junction bases unmatched: 4. The germline gives CDR1 SGHDT, CDR2 YYEEEE. The CDR3 loop spans 13 amino acids. CDR3 amino acids: CASSPRGVYEQYF. CDR3 in DNA: TGTGCCAGCAGCCCTCGGGGGGTCTACGAGCAGTACTTC.

The V call is TRBV5-1, the J call TRBJ2-3, with 8 bases matching TRBD1. V shed 5 bases and J 2 bases; nucleotides not matched to a gene: 4. The CDR3 has 14 amino acids. Germline lookup yields CDR1 SGHRS and CDR2 YFSETQ. The CDR3 reads CASRGQGATDTQYF. CDR3 in DNA: TGCGCCAGCAGGGGGCAGGGGGCCACAGATACGCAGTATTTT. The complete variable domain, with remaining parts taken from reference TRBV5-1 and TRBJ2-3, reads KAGVTQTPRYLIKTRGQQVTLSCSPISGHRSVSWYQQTPGQGLQFLFEYFSETQRNKGNFPGRFSGRQFSNSRSEMNVSTLELGDSALYLCASRGQGATDTQYFGPGTRLTVL.

This chain joins TRBV28 and TRBJ2-1, with a weak D call TRBD2 (6 bases). Per germline, CDR1 MDHEN and CDR2 SYDVKM. V was clipped by 5 bases and J by 10 bases, with 21 bases between them. This CDR3 comprises 15 residues. The CDR3 spells CASSTAGTSSVEQFF. The CDR3, as DNA: TGTGCCAGCAGTACGGCCGGGACTTCTAGCGTCGAGCAGTTCTTC.

The chain recombines TRBV6-5 with TRBJ1-3; unclear D gene. CDR1 and CDR2 from the germline V gene are MNHEY and SVGAGI. The V end was cut by 6 bases, the J end by 3 bases, with 9 bases between. The length of the CDR3 is 13 residues. CDR3 loop: CASSGLFGNTIYF. As DNA, the CDR3 is TGTGCCAGCAGCGGTTTGTTTGGAAACACCATATATTTT.

V gene TRBV5-1 combines with J gene TRBJ1-1; 10 bases are shared with TRBD1. The CDR3 runs 13 residues. The trim removed 7 bases at V and 1 base at J, leaving 1 base unmatched. The germline V gene encodes CDR1 SGHRS and CDR2 YFSETQ. This CDR3 reads CASRDRGNTEAFF. CDR3 nucleotide sequence: TGCGCCAGCCGGGACAGGGGGAACACTGAAGCTTTCTTT.

This chain joins TRBV7-2 and TRBJ1-6; D not resolved. The CDR3 has 16 amino acids. V dropped 2 bases and J dropped 7 bases, with 15 bases sitting between them. The germline V gene encodes CDR1 SGHTA and CDR2 FQGNSA. This chain's CDR3 is CASSLIRLGGNSPLHF. The CDR3 nucleotides read TGTGCCAGCAGCTTAATTCGCCTGGGAGGGAATTCACCCCTCCACTTT.

This chain connects TRBV7-3 to TRBJ2-3, with 11 nucleotides matching TRBD2. CDR1 SGHTA and CDR2 FQGTGA come from the germline V gene. CDR3 length: 15 residues. V was pared by 2 bases and J by 4 bases, with 2 bases of the junction left unmatched. The CDR3 sequence: CASSLASGRSDTQYF. DNA of the CDR3: TGTGCCAGCAGCTTAGCTAGCGGGAGGTCAGATACGCAGTATTTT.

This chain uses TRBV4-1 with TRBJ1-3, with no clear D. Germline V gene data show CDR1 as MGHRA and CDR2 as YSYEKL. The CDR3 contains 13 residues. V gave up 1 base and J gave up 4 bases, with 5 bases separating them. The CDR3 coding sequence is TGCGCCAGCAGCCAAGTCATCGGAAACACCATATATTTT. This sequence encodes CASSQVIGNTIYF.

This chain uses TRBV28 with TRBJ2-1, with 11 bases lining up with TRBD2. Trimming removed 6 bases from V and 13 bases from J; junction bases left unmatched: 8. CDR1 is MDHEN, CDR2 SYDVKM, per germline. The CDR3 has 13 residues. CDR3 amino acids: CASRLGLAVEQFF. The CDR3 bases are TGTGCCAGCAGGTTGGGACTAGCGGTAGAACAGTTCTTC.